Below, 12 T cell receptor beta chains from the same sample are listed, as sequenced in a study of siplizumab effects on memory and regulatory T cells. Repertoires were generated with immunoSEQ multiplex PCR, while TCRdb's copy carries only in-frame clones and drops some. The repertoire holds 85,000 or so clones, over 90% seen once, with approximately 18% in the top ten. The sequencing input was CD8+ T cells sorted from blood. Receptors originate from a human donor in good health.

Only one count was recorded for this clone. The V call is TRBV9, the J call TRBJ2-1; 7 bases are a match to TRBD2. The CDR3 sequence is 15 residues long. The trim removed 0 bases at V and 15 bases at J, leaving 15 bases unmatched. The germline V gene has CDR1 SGDLS and CDR2 YYNGEE. The chain's CDR3 is CASSVAREGRKGAFF. CDR3 in DNA: TGTGCCAGCAGCGTAGCGAGGGAGGGCCGAAAGGGCGCGTTCTTC.

The chain links TRBV25-1 to TRBJ1-5, with unresolved D. Germline CDR1 and CDR2: MGHDK and SYGVNS. V was cut by 2 bases and J by 2 bases, with 7 bases left in between. This CDR3 contains 14 residues. The CDR3 spells CASSERGGNQPQHF. The CDR3 region has the DNA TGTGCCAGCAGTGAACGGGGTGGCAATCAGCCCCAGCATTTT.

The chain couples TRBV7-9 to TRBJ2-1; D remains unclear. The CDR3 length is 13 residues. Germline CDR1 and CDR2: SEHNR and FQNEAQ (reference sequence). V lost 1 base and J 10 bases, leaving 11 bases between the germline ends. The CDR3 loop reads CASSLVELDEQFF. The CDR3 nucleotides read TGTGCCAGCAGCTTAGTAGAGCTCGACGAGCAGTTCTTC.

V is TRBV19 and J is TRBJ2-6, with TRBD1 matching over 9 bases. There are 18 residues in the CDR3. Germline values: CDR1 LNHDA, CDR2 SQIVND (reference sequence). J gave up 0 bases and V 5 bases, and 8 bases lay outside the gene matches. The CDR3 coding sequence is TGTGCCAGTAGTTGGGACAGGGATGACCTCTCTGGGGCCAACGTCCTGACTTTC. It translates to CASSWDRDDLSGANVLTF. The full variable domain, rest sourced from reference TRBV19 and TRBJ2-6, is DGGITQSPKYLFRKEGQNVTLSCEQNLNHDAMYWYRQDPGQGLRLIYYSQIVNDFQKGDIAEGYSVSREKKESFPLTVTSAQKNPTAFYLCASSWDRDDLSGANVLTFGAGSRLTVL.

The gene calls are TRBV15 and TRBJ2-2; D remains unclear. This CDR3 contains 13 residues. With 1 base removed from V and 6 bases from J, the gap between germline ends came to 6 bases. CDR1 LNHNV and CDR2 YYDKDF come from the germline V gene (reference sequence). The CDR3: CATSRGPSGELFF. The CDR3 bases are TGTGCCACCAGCAGAGGGCCCTCCGGGGAGCTGTTTTTT.

This chain joins TRBV19 and TRBJ1-1; D call uncertain. CDR1 is LNHDA, CDR2 SQIVND, per germline (reference sequence). The CDR3 sequence is 13 residues long. With 3 bases removed from V and 2 bases from J, the gap between germline ends came to 7 bases. This CDR3 reads CASSMGGNTEAFF. DNA of the CDR3: TGTGCCAGTAGTATGGGCGGTAACACTGAAGCTTTCTTT.

The V call is TRBV14, the J call TRBJ1-4, with D maybe TRBD1 (6 bases). Per the germline V gene, CDR1 is SGHDN and CDR2 is FVKESK. This CDR3 is built from 16 residues. V lost 4 bases and J 3 bases, leaving 15 bases between the germline ends. CDR3 amino acids: CASSRVGAAANEKLFF. DNA for the CDR3: TGTGCCAGCAGCCGTGTGGGGGCTGCAGCTAATGAAAAACTGTTTTTT.

V gene TRBV11-2 combines with J gene TRBJ2-5; 11 bases agree with TRBD2. This CDR3 contains 13 residues. V lost 5 bases and J lost 12; bases outside the gene matches: 8. Germline values: CDR1 SGHAT, CDR2 FQNNGV. The DNA for the CDR3 is TGTGCCAGCAGCACCGGGACTAGCGGAGACGAGTACTTC. Residues: CASSTGTSGDEYF.

The chain couples TRBV19 to TRBJ1-1; perhaps TRBD1 as D (5 bases). The CDR3 is 18 amino acids. Trimming left V 3 bases short and J 1 base short, with 21 bases between. Germline-derived CDR1 and CDR2 are LNHDA and SQIVND (reference sequence). The CDR3 nucleotides read TGTGCCAGTAGTATGTCGCGATATGGGACGGTCGGGAACACTGAAGCTTTCTTT. It specifies CASSMSRYGTVGNTEAFF.

The chain joins TRBV10-3 to TRBJ2-2; weak D call: TRBD1 (5 bases). Trimming stripped 3 bases from V and 2 bases from J, with 10 bases between. Germline V gene lookup returns CDR1 ENHRY and CDR2 SYGVKD. The length of the CDR3 is 15 residues. The CDR3 nucleotides are TGTGCCATCAGTGACAGGGATGGTAACACCGGGGAGCTGTTTTTT. Its translation is CAISDRDGNTGELFF.

The chain carries TRBV12-5 and TRBJ2-5, with D unclear. V shed 1 base and J shed 3 bases, with 3 bases lying between them. Germline V gives CDR1 LGHNT, CDR2 FRNRAP. The CDR3 runs 12 residues. CDR3 coding DNA: TGTGCTAGTGGTTTGGGAGAAGAGACCCAGTACTTC. This encodes CASGLGEETQYF.

The rearrangement links TRBV28 to TRBJ1-1; 8 nucleotides agree with TRBD1. The V gene end was trimmed by 3 bases and the J gene end by 4 bases; junction bases not matched to a gene: 4. Germline V CDR1 and CDR2: MDHEN, SYDVKM. The CDR3 contains 14 residues. CDR3 coding DNA: TGTGCCAGCAGTTTCAGGGGGCTTAGCACTGAAGCTTTCTTT. Translation: CASSFRGLSTEAFF.